This T cell receptor (beta chain) was profiled in a study of shared clonotypes between healthy human individuals. Regarding the study as a whole: When compared with the clonotypes that were shared by all four sorted-subset donors, the non-shared clonotypes turned out to have lower generation probabilities.

Measured with immunoSEQ multiplex PCR; TCRdb has only the in-frame clones, and not every one. The sample lists some 2,000,000 clones; 95% were seen once. Trimming stripped 5 bases from V and 0 bases from J, with 10 bases between. CDR1 is LNHNV, CDR2 YYDKDF, per germline (reference sequence). The length of the CDR3 is 15 residues. In regard to this clone: Its specificity is unknown.

This sequence originates from a man between 18 and 29 years old in good health. Sample: naive CD4+ T cells sorted from blood. The sample's subset: CD45RA+ positively selected. J is TRBJ1-4 and V is TRBV15; tentatively, D is TRBD1 (5 bases). DNA for the CDR3: TGTGCCACCAGCGGCGGGACCGCAACTAATGAAAAACTGTTTTTT. Its protein product is CATSGGTATNEKLFF.